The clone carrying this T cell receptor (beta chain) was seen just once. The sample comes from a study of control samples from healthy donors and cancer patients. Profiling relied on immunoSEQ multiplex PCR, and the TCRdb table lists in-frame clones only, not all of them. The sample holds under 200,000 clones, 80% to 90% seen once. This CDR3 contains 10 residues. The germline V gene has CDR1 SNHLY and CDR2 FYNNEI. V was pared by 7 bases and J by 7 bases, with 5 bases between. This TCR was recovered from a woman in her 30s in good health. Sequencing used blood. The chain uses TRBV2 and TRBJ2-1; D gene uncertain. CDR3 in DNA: TGTGCCAGCATCGAGAATGAGCAGTTCTTC. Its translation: CASIENEQFF.